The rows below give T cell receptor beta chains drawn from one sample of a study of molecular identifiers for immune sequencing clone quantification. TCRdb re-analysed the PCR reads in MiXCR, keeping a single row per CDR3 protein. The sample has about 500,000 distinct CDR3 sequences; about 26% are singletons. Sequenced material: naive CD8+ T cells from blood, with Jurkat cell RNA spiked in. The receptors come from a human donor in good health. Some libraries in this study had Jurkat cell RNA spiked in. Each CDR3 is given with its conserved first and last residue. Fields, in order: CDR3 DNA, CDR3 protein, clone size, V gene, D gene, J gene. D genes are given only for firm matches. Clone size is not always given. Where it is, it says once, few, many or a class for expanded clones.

TGTGCCAGCAGCCAGCGGACACAAGAGACCCAGTACTTC,CASSQRTQETQYF,many,TRBV6-6,-,TRBJ2-5
TGTGCCAGCAGCCCCGGTATGACCTACGAGCAGTACTTC,CASSPGMTYEQYF,-,TRBV11-2,-,TRBJ2-7
TGCGCCAGCAGCCAAGATCTGGATCCACTAGCGGGGTCAGAGACCCAGTACTTC,CASSQDLDPLAGSETQYF,many,TRBV4-3,TRBD2,TRBJ2-5
TGCAGTGCTAGTTATCGGGAGCTCTACGAGCAGTACTTC,CSASYRELYEQYF,few,TRBV20-1,-,TRBJ2-7
TGTGCCATCAGTGAGACAGGGATAGGTGAAGCTTTCTTT,CAISETGIGEAFF,-,TRBV10-3,-,TRBJ1-1
TGTGCCAGGAGCGTAGAAGGGGAGCTAAATTCACCCCTCCACTTT,CARSVEGELNSPLHF,few,TRBV9,-,TRBJ1-6
TGTGCCAGCAGCTTAGGAGGACTAGCGGGGGGCGCAGCCTACAATGAGCAGTTCTTC,CASSLGGLAGGAAYNEQFF,-,TRBV7-9,TRBD2,TRBJ2-1
TGTGCCAGCAGCTTAGTCGGGACAGGGCATGAGACCCAGTACTTC,CASSLVGTGHETQYF,-,TRBV7-6,TRBD1,TRBJ2-5
TGTGCCAGCAGTAGGACAGGGGGATGGGATCAGCCCCAGCATTTT,CASSRTGGWDQPQHF,many,TRBV28,TRBD1,TRBJ1-5
TGTGCCAGCAGTTTAGGGGAGTACTTGGAGGGTGAGCAGTTCTTC,CASSLGEYLEGEQFF,few,TRBV28,-,TRBJ2-1
TGTGCCAGCAGTTTAAACCGGCTAGCGGGAGGAACATACAATGAGCAGTTCTTC,CASSLNRLAGGTYNEQFF,few,TRBV27,TRBD2,TRBJ2-1
TGTGCCAGCAGCGTATTATTCCACGGGGAGCTGTTTTTT,CASSVLFHGELFF,many,TRBV9,-,TRBJ2-2
TGTGCCAGCAGCGTAGGAGGGACAGCCTACGAGCAGTACTTC,CASSVGGTAYEQYF,few,TRBV9,TRBD1,TRBJ2-7
TGTGCCAGTCCGGGACAGGACTATTTGAACACCGGGGAGCTGTCTTTT,CASPGQDYLNTGELSF,-,TRBV12-3/TRBV12-4,TRBD1,TRBJ2-2
TGCAGCGTTGTGTATTCTACTGAAGCTTTCTTT,CSVVYSTEAFF,many,TRBV29-1,-,TRBJ1-1
TGTGCCAGCAGGCATGAGTTGGGACTCGGGGAGACCCAGTACTTC,CASRHELGLGETQYF,few,TRBV7-9,-,TRBJ2-5
TGTGCCAGCAGTTACTCCGAAGCGGGGAGTGTGGCAGATACGCAGTATTTT,CASSYSEAGSVADTQYF,many,TRBV6-2/TRBV6-3,TRBD2,TRBJ2-3
TGTGCCAGCAGTTACGGCGCGGGAGGGATAGATACGCAGTATTTT,CASSYGAGGIDTQYF,many,TRBV6-5,TRBD2,TRBJ2-3
TGTGCCAGTAGTGTCGGGGTCACCTACGAGCAGTACTTC,CASSVGVTYEQYF,many,TRBV19,-,TRBJ2-7
TGTGCCAGCAGCCAAGGCGGGCAGCTTAATCAGCCCCAGCATTTT,CASSQGGQLNQPQHF,-,TRBV3-1,-,TRBJ1-5
TGTGCCAGCAGTCACTCTGGACGGACTAGCGGGGGCCTCACAGATACGCAGTATTTT,CASSHSGRTSGGLTDTQYF,-,TRBV6-2/TRBV6-3,TRBD2,TRBJ2-3
TGCAGCGTTGGATCTCTGGCGGGAGGGCCTCCCTATGGCTACAATGAGCAGTTCTTC,CSVGSLAGGPPYGYNEQFF,many,TRBV29-1,TRBD2,TRBJ2-1
TGCAGTGCCAGAGGGAGGATTGAAAAACTGTTTTTT,CSARGRIEKLFF,few,TRBV20-1,-,TRBJ1-4
TGCAGTGCTCCTGGGACAGGGGGATATCAAGAGACCCAGTACTTC,CSAPGTGGYQETQYF,many,TRBV20-1,TRBD1,TRBJ2-5
TGCAGTGCTAGTCACAGGGTGGATGCGGCGGAAGCTTTCTTT,CSASHRVDAAEAFF,-,TRBV20-1,-,TRBJ1-1
TGTGCCAGCAGCTTGGTACGCAACGGCGGCTATGGCTACACCTTC,CASSLVRNGGYGYTF,-,TRBV5-6,-,TRBJ1-2
TGTGCCAGCAGCTCCGTAGGGCTCCAGGTCTACGAGCAGTACTTC,CASSSVGLQVYEQYF,many,TRBV6-5,-,TRBJ2-7
TGTGCCTGGAGCCCGACAGGATTAAACTACGAGCAGTACTTC,CAWSPTGLNYEQYF,-,TRBV30,-,TRBJ2-7
TGTGCCAGCAGCCAAGAATCGCGGGATAGCAATCAGCCCCAGCATTTT,CASSQESRDSNQPQHF,few,TRBV4-2,-,TRBJ1-5
TGTGCCAGCAGTGAAGTCGACAGGGGGGACGAGCAGTACTTC,CASSEVDRGDEQYF,-,TRBV2,TRBD1,TRBJ2-7
TGCAGTGCTAGGGAAGGCGTGGTGGCTTTCTTT,CSAREGVVAFF,-,TRBV20-1,-,TRBJ1-1